This TCR beta chain was found in a study of T cell responses to AZD1222 COVID-19 vaccine. Study-wide results and caveats: Spike was spanned by vaccine-associated CD4 TCRs, which were dominant at 160-218 and 743-854. In all cases, repertoires were sampled only after the peak T cell response.

Here immunoSEQ multiplex PCR was the method, and the copy in TCRdb shows in-frame clones only, minus some. The sample lists fewer than 120,000 clones, roughly 90% occurring once. Losses at the gene ends were 7 bases for V and 2 bases for J; bases not matched to a gene: 5. Germline loops: CDR1 MDHEN, CDR2 SYDVKM. The CDR3 sequence is 14 residues long. Note on this clone: Its matching antigen is unknown.

The chain couples TRBV28 to TRBJ2-1; 7 bases line up with TRBD2. Source: peripheral blood, taken 28 days after the second AZD1222 dose. The clonotype was recovered from an adult who received the AZD1222 COVID-19 vaccine. The CDR3 reads CASKRGGTYNEQFF. CDR3 DNA sequence: TGTGCCAGCAAAAGGGGAGGGACCTACAATGAGCAGTTCTTC.